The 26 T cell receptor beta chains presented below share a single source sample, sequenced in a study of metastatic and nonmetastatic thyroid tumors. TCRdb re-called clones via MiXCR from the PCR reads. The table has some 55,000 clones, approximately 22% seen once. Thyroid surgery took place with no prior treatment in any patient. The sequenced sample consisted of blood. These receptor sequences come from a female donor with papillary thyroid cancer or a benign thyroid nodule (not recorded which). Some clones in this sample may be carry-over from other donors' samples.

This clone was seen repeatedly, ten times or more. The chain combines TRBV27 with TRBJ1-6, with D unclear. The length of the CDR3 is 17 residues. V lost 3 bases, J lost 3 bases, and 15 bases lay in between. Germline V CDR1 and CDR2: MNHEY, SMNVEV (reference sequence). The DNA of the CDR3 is TGTGCCAGCAGTTTGGGCCTGACACGGATCTATAATTCACCCCTCCACTTT. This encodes CASSLGLTRIYNSPLHF.

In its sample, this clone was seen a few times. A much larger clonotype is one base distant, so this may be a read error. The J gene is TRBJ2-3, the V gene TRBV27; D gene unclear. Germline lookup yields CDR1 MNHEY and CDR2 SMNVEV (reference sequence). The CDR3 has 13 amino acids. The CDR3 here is CTSSFFGRDTQYF. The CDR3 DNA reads TGTACCAGCAGTTTCTTCGGACGGGATACGCAGTATTTT.

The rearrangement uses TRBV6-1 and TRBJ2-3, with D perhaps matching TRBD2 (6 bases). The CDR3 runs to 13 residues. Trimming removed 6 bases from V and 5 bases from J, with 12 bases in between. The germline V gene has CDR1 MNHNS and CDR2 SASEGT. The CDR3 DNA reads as TGTGCCAGCAGGACTAGGGGACTAGATACGCAGTATTTT. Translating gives CASRTRGLDTQYF.

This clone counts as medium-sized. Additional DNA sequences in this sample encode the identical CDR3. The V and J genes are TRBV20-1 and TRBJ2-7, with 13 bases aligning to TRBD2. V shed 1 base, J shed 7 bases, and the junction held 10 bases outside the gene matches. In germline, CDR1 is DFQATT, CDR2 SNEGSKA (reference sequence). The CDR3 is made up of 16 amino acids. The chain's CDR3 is CSARADGLAGDREQYF. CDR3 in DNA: TGCAGTGCTAGAGCCGATGGACTAGCGGGAGATCGGGAGCAGTACTTC.

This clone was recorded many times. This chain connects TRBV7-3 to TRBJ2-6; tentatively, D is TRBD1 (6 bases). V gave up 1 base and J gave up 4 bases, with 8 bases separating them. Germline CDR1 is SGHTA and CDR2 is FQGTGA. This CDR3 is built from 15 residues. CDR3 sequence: CASSLMGAGANVLTF. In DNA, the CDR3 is TGTGCCAGCAGCTTAATGGGGGCCGGGGCCAACGTCCTGACTTTC. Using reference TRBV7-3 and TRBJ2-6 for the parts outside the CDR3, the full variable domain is GAGVSQTPSNKVTEKGKYVELRCDPISGHTALYWYRQSLGQGPEFLIYFQGTGAADDSGLPNDRFFAVRPEGSVSTLKIQRTERGDSAVYLCASSLMGAGANVLTFGAGSRLTVL.

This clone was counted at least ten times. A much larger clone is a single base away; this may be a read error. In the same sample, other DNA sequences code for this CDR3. CDR3 loop: CSASASNYGYTF. Here the CDR3 DNA reads TGCAGTGCCAGCGCGTCCAATTATGGCTACACCTTC. The rearrangement joins TRBV20-1 to TRBJ1-2; D gene uncertain. Germline CDR1 is DFQATT and CDR2 is SNEGSKA (reference sequence). CDR3 length: 12 residues. V dropped 6 bases and J dropped 5 bases, with 13 bases sitting between them.

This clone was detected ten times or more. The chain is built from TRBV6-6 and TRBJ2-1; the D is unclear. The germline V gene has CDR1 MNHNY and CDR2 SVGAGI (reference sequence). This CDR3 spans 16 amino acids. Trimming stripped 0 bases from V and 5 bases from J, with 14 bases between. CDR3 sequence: CASSYSIVAGDNEQFF. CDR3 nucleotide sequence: TGTGCCAGCAGTTACTCGATAGTGGCCGGTGACAATGAGCAGTTCTTC.

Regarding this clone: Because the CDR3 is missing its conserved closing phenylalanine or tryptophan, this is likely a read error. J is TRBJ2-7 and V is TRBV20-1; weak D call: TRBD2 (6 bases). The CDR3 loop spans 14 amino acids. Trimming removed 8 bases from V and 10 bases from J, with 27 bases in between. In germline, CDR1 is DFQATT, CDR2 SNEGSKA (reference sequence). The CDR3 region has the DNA TGCAGTTCCACGAGCGGGCTAGGATCCCTCGATCAGTACCTC. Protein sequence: CSSTSGLGSLDQYL.

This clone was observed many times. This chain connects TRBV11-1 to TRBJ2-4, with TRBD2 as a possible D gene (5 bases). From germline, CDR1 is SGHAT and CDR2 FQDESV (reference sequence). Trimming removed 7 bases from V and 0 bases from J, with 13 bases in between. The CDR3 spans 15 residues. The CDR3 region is CASTRGREAKNIQYF. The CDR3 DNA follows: TGTGCCAGCACCCGAGGACGGGAAGCCAAAAACATTCAGTACTTC. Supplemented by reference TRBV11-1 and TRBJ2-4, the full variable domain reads EAEVAQSPRYKITEKSQAVAFWCDPISGHATLYWYRQILGQGPELLVQFQDESVVDDSQLPKDRFSAERLKGVDSTLKIQPAELGDSAMYLCASTRGREAKNIQYFGAGTRLSVL.

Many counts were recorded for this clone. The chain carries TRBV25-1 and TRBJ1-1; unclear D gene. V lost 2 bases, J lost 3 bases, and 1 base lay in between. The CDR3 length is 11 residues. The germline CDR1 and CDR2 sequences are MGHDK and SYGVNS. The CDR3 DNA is TGTGCCAGCAGTGAAGACACTGAAGCTTTCTTT. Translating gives CASSEDTEAFF.

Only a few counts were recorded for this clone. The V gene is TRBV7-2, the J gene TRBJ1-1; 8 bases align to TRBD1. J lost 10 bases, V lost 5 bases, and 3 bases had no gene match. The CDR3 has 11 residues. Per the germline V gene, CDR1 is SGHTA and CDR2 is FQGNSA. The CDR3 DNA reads TGTGCCAGCAGCCGGACAGGGAGAGCTTTCTTT. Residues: CASSRTGRAFF.

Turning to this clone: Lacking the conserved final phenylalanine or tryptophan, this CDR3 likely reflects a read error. The CDR3 region has the DNA TGCAGTGCGAGGACACCAGTGATAGAATACCAATATGGCTACACCTTA. It translates to CSARTPVIEYQYGYTL. The V call is TRBV20-1, the J call TRBJ1-2; D is perhaps TRBD1 (5 bases). Trimming took off 6 bases at V and 5 bases at J, with 25 bases between the two ends. This CDR3 comprises 16 residues. The V gene's germline CDR1 is DFQATT and CDR2 SNEGSKA (reference sequence).

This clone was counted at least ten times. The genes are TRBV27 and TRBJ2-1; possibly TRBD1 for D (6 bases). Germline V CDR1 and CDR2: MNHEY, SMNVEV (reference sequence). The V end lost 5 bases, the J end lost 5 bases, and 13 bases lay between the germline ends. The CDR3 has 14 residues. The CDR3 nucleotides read TGTGCCAGCAGTATCTCCAGGGGAAACAATGAGCAGTTCTTC. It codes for CASSISRGNNEQFF.

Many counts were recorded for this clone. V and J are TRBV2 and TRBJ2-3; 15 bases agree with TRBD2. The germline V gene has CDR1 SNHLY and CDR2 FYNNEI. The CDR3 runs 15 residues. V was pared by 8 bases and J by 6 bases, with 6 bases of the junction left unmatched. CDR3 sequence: CASGGLAGGVDTQYF. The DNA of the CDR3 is TGTGCCAGCGGGGGACTAGCGGGGGGAGTGGATACGCAGTATTTT.

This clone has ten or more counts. In DNA, the CDR3 is TGTGCCAGCACCCGGGACAATTCCTACGAGCAGTACTTC. The encoded protein is CASTRDNSYEQYF. The rearrangement uses TRBV12-3 or TRBV12-4 and TRBJ2-7; TRBD1 is a possible D gene (6 bases). V was clipped by 7 bases and J by 1 base, with 11 bases between them. This CDR3 contains 13 residues.

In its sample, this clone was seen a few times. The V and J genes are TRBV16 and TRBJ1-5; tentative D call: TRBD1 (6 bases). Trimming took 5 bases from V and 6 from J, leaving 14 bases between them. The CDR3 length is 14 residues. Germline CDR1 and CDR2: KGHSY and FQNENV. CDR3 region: CASSDHRESQPQHF. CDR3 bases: TGTGCCAGCAGCGACCACAGGGAAAGTCAGCCCCAGCATTTT.

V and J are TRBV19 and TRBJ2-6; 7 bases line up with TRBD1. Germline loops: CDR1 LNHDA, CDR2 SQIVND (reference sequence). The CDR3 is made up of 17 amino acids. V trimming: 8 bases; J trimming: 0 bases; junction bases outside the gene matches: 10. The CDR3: CASAKTGISSGANVLTF. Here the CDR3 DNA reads TGTGCCAGTGCCAAGACAGGGATCAGCTCTGGGGCCAACGTCCTGACTTTC.

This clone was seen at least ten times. The CDR3 loop is CASSTPPSDIQYF. CDR3 nucleotides: TGCGCCAGCAGTACACCCCCATCGGACATTCAGTACTTC. The V and J genes are TRBV4-1 and TRBJ2-4; D not certain. This CDR3 is built from 13 residues. In germline, CDR1 is MGHRA, CDR2 YSYEKL. V was trimmed by 6 bases and J by 8 bases, leaving 14 bases between them.

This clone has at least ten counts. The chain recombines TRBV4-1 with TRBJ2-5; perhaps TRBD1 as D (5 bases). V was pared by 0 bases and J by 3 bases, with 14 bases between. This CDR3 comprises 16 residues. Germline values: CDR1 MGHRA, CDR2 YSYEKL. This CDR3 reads CASSQDPRTPKETQYF. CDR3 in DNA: TGCGCCAGCAGCCAAGATCCCCGGACACCGAAAGAGACCCAGTACTTC.

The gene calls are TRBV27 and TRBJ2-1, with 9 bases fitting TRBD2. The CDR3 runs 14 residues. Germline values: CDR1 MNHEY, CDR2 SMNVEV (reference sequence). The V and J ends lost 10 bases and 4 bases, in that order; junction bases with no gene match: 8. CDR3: CATGKRGAYNEQFF. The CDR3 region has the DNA TGTGCCACAGGAAAGCGGGGGGCTTACAATGAGCAGTTCTTC.

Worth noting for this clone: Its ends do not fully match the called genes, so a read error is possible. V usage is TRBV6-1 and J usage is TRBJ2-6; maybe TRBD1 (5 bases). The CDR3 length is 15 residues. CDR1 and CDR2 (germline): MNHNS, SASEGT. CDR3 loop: CSSRGHTGGANVLTF. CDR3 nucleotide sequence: TGTTCCAGCAGAGGACATACGGGTGGGGCCAACGTCCTGACTTTC.

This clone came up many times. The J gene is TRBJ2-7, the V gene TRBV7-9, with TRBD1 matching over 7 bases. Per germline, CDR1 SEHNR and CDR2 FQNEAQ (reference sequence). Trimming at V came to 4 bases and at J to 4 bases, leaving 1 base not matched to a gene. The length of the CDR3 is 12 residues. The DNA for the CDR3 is TGTGCCAGCAGCTCGGGACAGTACGAGCAGTACTTC. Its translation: CASSSGQYEQYF.

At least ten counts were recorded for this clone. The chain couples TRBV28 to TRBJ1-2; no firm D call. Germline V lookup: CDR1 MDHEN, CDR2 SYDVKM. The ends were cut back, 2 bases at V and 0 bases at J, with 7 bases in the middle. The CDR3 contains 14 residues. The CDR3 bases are TGTGCCAGCAGTTTAGGTCAATCTAACTATGGCTACACCTTC. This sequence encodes CASSLGQSNYGYTF.

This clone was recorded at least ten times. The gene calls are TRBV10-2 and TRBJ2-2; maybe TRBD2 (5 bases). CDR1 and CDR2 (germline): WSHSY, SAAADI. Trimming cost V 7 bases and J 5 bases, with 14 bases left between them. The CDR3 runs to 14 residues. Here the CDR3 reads CASTHSPGTGELFF. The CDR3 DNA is TGCGCCAGCACTCATTCCCCGGGGACCGGGGAGCTGTTTTTT.

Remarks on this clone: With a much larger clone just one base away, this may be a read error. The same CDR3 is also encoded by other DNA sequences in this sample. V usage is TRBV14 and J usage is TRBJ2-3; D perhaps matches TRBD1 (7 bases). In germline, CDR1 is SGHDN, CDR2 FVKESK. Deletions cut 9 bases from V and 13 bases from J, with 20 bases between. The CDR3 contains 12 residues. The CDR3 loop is CASRQTGEEKYF. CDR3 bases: TGTGCCAGTAGACAAACAGGGGAGGAGAAGTATTTT.

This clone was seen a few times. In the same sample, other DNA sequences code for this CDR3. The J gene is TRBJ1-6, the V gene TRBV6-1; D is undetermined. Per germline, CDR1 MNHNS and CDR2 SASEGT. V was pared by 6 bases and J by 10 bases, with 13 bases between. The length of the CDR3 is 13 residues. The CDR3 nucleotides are TGTGCCAGCAGGGGTCCTACGCCATCACCCCTCCACTTT. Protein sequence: CASRGPTPSPLHF.